This T cell receptor beta chain was identified in a study of identical twins. Via MiXCR, TCRdb re-called the 5' RACE reads, giving one row per CDR3 protein. Of 1.5 million to 2 million distinct CDR3 sequences detected, 25% to 35% appear once; the ten largest clones hold more than 0.25%. Of note for this clonotype: No antigen is known for it.

Study-wide points: Instead of following the same donors, the conclusions were based on cross-sectional statistical analysis. Zero-insertion findings could be partly confounded by invariant cells (MAIT and iNKT cells). Insertions ran lower in abundant cord blood beta clonotypes, though not in memory repertoires.

V lost 5 bases and J 7 bases, leaving 14 bases between the germline ends. There are 13 residues in the CDR3. All donors comprised healthy Caucasians. The V and J genes are TRBV12-3 or TRBV12-4 and TRBJ1-2; weak D call: TRBD1 (6 bases). The source is a newborn girl in good health. Material for sequencing was cord blood. The CDR3 DNA sequence: TGTGCCAGCAGTCTCGGGGGCGCGAGTGGCTACACCTTC. Its protein is CASSLGGASGYTF.